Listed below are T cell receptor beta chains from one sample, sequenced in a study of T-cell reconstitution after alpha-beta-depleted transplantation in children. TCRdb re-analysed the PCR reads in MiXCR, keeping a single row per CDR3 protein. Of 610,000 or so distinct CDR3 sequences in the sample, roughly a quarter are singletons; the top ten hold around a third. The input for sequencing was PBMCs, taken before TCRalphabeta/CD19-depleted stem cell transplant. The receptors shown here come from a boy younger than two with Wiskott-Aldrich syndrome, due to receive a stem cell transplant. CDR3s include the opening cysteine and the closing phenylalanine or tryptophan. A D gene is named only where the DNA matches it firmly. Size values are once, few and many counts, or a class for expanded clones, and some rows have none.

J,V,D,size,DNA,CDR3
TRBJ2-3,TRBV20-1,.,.,TGCAGTGCTTCCCGCGGAGGGGCCCTTACAGATACGCAGTATTTT,CSASRGGALTDTQYF
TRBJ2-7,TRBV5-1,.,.,TGCGCCAGCAGCGCCCGGGCTCAGGTCTCCTACGAGCAGTACTTC,CASSARAQVSYEQYF
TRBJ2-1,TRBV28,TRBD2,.,TGTGCCAGCAGTTTACAGGGACTAGCGGGAGGGAATGAGCAGTTCTTC,CASSLQGLAGGNEQFF
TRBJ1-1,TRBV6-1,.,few,TGTGCCAGCACAGGTTATGCTGAAGCTTTCTTT,CASTGYAEAFF
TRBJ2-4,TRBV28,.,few,TGTGCCAGTCATAAATCGGTGGCAAAGGGTCTGGCCAAAAACATTCAGTACTTC,CASHKSVAKGLAKNIQYF
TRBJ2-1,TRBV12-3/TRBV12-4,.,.,TGTGCCAGCAGTTTTGGGGTTAGAGGGAGATTGAATGAGCAGTTCTTC,CASSFGVRGRLNEQFF
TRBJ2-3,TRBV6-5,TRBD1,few,TGTGCCAGCAGTCCTCGAAAGGGACAGGGATCGACAGATACGCAGTATTTT,CASSPRKGQGSTDTQYF
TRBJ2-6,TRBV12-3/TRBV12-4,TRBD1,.,TGTGCCAGCAGTTCCCGGGACAGGGAATCCGGGGCCAACGTCCTGACTTTC,CASSSRDRESGANVLTF
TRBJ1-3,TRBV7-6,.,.,TGTGCCAGCAGCTTAGCTGTCGGCCCGGGGGTCATCGCTGGAAACACCATATATTTT,CASSLAVGPGVIAGNTIYF
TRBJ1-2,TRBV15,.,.,TGTGCCACCAGCAGAGATCAACGAGGGGTCGTTGGCTACACCTTC,CATSRDQRGVVGYTF
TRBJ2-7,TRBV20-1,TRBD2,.,TGCAGTGCTGATAGCGGGAGTGACTACGAGCAGTACTTC,CSADSGSDYEQYF
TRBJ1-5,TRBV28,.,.,TGTGCCAGCAGTTTAGGCAGGCCTAGGGGCAATCAGCCCCAGCATTTT,CASSLGRPRGNQPQHF
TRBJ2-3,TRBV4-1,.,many,TGCGCCAGCAGCCAAGTGGGCGAAGATACGCAGTATTTT,CASSQVGEDTQYF
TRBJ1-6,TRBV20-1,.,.,TGCAGTGCTAGTAAGGGGAGCTCCTATAATTCACCCCTCCACTTT,CSASKGSSYNSPLHF
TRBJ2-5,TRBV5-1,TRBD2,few,TGCGCCAGCAGCCCATTCAACGGGGGGGACGAGACCCAGTACTTC,CASSPFNGGDETQYF
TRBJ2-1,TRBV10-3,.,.,TGTGCCATCAGTGCTCGAAATGAGCAGTTCTTC,CAISARNEQFF
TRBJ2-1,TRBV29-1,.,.,TGCAGCGTAATACCTGGACTCTGGGGGAACAATGAGCAGTTCTTC,CSVIPGLWGNNEQFF
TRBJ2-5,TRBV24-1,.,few,TGTGCCACCAGTGATTTGGTGGAGACCCAGTACTTC,CATSDLVETQYF
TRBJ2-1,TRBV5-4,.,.,TGTGCCAGCAGCTTGAGGGAGAGACTTGCTTACTACAATGAGCAGTTCTTC,CASSLRERLAYYNEQFF
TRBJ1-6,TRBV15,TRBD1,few,TGTGCCACCAGCACCGGGACAGGGGCTAATTCACCCCTCCACTTT,CATSTGTGANSPLHF